This entry concerns a single T cell receptor (beta chain). This sample is part of a study of blood T cell repertoires in COVID-19. Study background: Sources were T cells, B-cell-depleted T cells, or PBMCs; the material itself was cDNA or gDNA.

CDR1 is SGHRS, CDR2 YFSETQ, per germline. The CDR3 totals 14 residues. Between the trimmed V and J ends, which lost 0 bases and 2 bases, there was a span of 8 bases. The data were produced by immunoSEQ multiplex PCR, yet TCRdb's version contains in-frame clones alone and is incomplete. This sample has roughly 75,000 clones, with 80% to 90% found just once. Sequenced material: peripheral blood. This chain uses TRBV5-1 with TRBJ1-1, with D possibly TRBD1 on 5 matching bases. The TCR originated in a man at least 80 years old with COVID-19, enrolled during active disease. The CDR3 DNA reads as TGCGCCAGCAGCTTGGTTGACAGCAACACTGAAGCTTTCTTT. This translates into CASSLVDSNTEAFF.